This TCR beta chain was sequenced in a study of blood T cell repertoires in COVID-19. The CDR3 has 14 amino acids. Looked up from germline, CDR1 is SGHDN and CDR2 is FVKESK. The ends were cut back, 3 bases at V and 4 bases at J, with 11 bases in the middle. Only in-frame clones appear in the TCRdb table, and some are missing; sequencing was by immunoSEQ multiplex PCR. Among fewer than 85,000 clones listed, around 90% were seen once. This clonotype originated in a man aged 45-60 years with active COVID-19. The chain uses TRBV14 and TRBJ2-3, with D perhaps TRBD1 (6 bases). The sequenced sample consisted of peripheral blood. In nucleotides, the CDR3 is TGTGCCAGCAGCCATACAGGGTTTTCAGATACGCAGTATTTT. Its translation: CASSHTGFSDTQYF.